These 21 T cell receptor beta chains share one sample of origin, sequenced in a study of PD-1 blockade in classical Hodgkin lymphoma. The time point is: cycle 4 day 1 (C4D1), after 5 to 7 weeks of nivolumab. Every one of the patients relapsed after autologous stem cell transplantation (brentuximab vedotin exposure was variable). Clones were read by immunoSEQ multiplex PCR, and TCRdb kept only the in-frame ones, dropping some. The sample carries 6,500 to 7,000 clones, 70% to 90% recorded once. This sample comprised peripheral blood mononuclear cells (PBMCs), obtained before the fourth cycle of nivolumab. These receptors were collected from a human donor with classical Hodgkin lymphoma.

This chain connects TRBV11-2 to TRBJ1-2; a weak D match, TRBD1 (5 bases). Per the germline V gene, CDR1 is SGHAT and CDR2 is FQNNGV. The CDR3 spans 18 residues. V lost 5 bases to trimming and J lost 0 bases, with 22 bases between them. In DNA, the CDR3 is TGTGCCAGCAGCCATCCCGGGGGGGGAAGATTAGCTAACTATGGCTACACCTTC. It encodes CASSHPGGGRLANYGYTF. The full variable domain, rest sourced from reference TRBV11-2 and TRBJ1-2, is EAGVAQSPRYKIIEKRQSVAFWCNPISGHATLYWYQQILGQGPKLLIQFQNNGVVDDSQLPKDRFSAERLKGVDSTLKIQPAKLEDSAVYLCASSHPGGGRLANYGYTFGSGTRLTVV.

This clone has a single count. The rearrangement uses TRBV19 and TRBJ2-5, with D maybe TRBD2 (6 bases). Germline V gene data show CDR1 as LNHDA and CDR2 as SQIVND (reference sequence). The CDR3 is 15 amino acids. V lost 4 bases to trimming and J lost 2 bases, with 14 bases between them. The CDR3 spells CASSSGDAYQETQYF. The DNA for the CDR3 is TGTGCCAGTAGTAGCGGGGACGCCTATCAAGAGACCCAGTACTTC.

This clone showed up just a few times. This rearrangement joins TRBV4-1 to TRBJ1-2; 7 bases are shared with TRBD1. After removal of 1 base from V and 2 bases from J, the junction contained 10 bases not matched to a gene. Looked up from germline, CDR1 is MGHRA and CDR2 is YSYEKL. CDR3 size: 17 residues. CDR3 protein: CASSQGSLTGLNYGYTF. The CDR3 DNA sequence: TGCGCCAGCAGCCAAGGATCCCTGACAGGGTTGAACTATGGCTACACCTTC.

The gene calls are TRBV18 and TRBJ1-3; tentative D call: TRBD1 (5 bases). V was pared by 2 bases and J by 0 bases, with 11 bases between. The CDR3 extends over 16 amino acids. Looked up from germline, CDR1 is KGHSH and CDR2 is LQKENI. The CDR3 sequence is CASSPNRQYSGNTIYF. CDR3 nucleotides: TGTGCCAGCTCACCAAACCGACAGTACTCTGGAAACACCATATATTTT.

The CDR3 reads CAARDSNSPLHF. In DNA, the CDR3 is TGTGCCGCCCGGGACAGTAATTCACCCCTCCACTTT. The chain is built from TRBV6-5 and TRBJ1-6; 7 bases are a match to TRBD1. Looked up from germline, CDR1 is MNHEY and CDR2 is SVGAGI. This CDR3 region has 12 residues. After removal of 11 bases from V and 6 bases from J, the junction contained 4 bases not matched to a gene.

Written as DNA, the CDR3 is TGCGCCAGCAGCTGGGGGGCCCGTGTTTCACCCCTCCACTTT. Translated, it gives CASSWGARVSPLHF. This rearrangement joins TRBV5-1 to TRBJ1-6; D is perhaps TRBD1 (6 bases). This CDR3 comprises 14 residues. Looked up from germline, CDR1 is SGHRS and CDR2 is YFSETQ. V was shortened by 3 bases and J by 9 bases, with 13 bases between the two germline ends.

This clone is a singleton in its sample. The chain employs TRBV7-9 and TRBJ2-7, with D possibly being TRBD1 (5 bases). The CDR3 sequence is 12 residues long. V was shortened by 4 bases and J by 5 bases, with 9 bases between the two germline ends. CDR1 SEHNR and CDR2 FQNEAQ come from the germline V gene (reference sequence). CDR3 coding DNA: TGTGCCAGCAGCTCAGGGTTCAACGAGCAGTACGTC. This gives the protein CASSSGFNEQYV.

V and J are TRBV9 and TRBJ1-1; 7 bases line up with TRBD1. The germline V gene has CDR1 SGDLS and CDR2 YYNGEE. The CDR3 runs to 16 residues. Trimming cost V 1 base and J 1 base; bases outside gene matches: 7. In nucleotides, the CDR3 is TGTGCCAGCAGCGTAAGAGGGGGCGCCGGGAACACTGAAGCTTTCTTT. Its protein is CASSVRGGAGNTEAFF.

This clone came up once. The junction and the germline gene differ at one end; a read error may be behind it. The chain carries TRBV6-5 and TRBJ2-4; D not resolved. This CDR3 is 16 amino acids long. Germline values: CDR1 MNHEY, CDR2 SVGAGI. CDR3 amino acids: CASSYSKYEAQNIQYF. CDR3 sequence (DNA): TGTGCCAGCAGTTACTCGAAGTACGAAGCCCAAAACATTCAGTACTTC.

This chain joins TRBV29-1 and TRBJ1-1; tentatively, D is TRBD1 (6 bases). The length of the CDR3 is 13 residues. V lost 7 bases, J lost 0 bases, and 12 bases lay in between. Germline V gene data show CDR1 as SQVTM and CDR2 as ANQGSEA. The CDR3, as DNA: TGCAGCGCGCGGACAGCCATGAACACTGAAGCTTTCTTT. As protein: CSARTAMNTEAFF.

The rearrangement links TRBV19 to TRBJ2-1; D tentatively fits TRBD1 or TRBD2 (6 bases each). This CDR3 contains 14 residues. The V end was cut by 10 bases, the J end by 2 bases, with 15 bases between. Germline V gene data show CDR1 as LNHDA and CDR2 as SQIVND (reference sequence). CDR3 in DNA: TGTGCCACGCGTAGGGGGGCCGCCTACAATGAGCAGTTCTTC. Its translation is CATRRGAAYNEQFF.

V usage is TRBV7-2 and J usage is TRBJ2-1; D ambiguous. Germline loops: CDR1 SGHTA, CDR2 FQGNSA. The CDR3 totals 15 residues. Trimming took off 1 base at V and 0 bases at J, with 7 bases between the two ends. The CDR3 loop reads CASSLGSSSYNEQFF. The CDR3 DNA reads TGTGCCAGCAGCTTAGGGTCGAGCTCCTACAATGAGCAGTTCTTC.

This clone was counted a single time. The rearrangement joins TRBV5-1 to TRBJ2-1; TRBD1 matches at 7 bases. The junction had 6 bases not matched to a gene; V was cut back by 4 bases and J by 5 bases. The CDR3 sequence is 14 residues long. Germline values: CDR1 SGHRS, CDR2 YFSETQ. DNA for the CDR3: TGCGCCAGCAGCCTTACGGGACAGAACAATGAGCAGTTCTTC. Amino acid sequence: CASSLTGQNNEQFF.

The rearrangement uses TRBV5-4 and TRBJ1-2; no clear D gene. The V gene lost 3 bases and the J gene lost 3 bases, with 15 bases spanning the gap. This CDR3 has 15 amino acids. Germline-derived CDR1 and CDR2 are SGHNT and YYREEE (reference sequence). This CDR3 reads CASSSGGSLDYGYTF. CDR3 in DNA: TGTGCCAGCAGCTCCGGAGGGTCCCTCGACTATGGCTACACCTTC. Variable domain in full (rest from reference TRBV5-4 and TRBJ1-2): ETGVTQSPTHLIKTRGQQVTLRCSSQSGHNTVSWYQQALGQGPQFIFQYYREEENGRGNFPPRFSGLQFPNYSSELNVNALELDDSALYLCASSSGGSLDYGYTFGSGTRLTVV.

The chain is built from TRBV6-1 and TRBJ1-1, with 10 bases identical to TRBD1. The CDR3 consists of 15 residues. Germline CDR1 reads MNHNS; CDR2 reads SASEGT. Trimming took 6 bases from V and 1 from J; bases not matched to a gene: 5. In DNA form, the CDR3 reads TGTGCCAGCAGGCTCTGGACAGGGGGGAACACTGAAGCTTTCTTT. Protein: CASRLWTGGNTEAFF.

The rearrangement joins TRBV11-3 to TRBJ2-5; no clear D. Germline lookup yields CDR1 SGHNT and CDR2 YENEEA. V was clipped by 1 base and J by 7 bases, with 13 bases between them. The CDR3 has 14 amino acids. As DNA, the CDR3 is TGTGCCAGCAGCTTAGGTTCCCATAGAGTGACCCAGTACTTC. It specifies CASSLGSHRVTQYF. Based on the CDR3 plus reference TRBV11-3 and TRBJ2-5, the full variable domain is EAGVVQSPRYKIIEKKQPVAFWCNPISGHNTLYWYLQNLGQGPELLIRYENEEAVDDSQLPKDRFSAERLKGVDSTLKIQPAELGDSAVYLCASSLGSHRVTQYFGPGTRLLVL.

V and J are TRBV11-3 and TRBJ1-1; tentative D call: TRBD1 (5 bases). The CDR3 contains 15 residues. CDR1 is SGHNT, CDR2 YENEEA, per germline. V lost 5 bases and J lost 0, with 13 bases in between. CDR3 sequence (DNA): TGTGCCAGCAGCCCAGAGCAGGGAATGAACACTGAAGCTTTCTTT. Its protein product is CASSPEQGMNTEAFF.

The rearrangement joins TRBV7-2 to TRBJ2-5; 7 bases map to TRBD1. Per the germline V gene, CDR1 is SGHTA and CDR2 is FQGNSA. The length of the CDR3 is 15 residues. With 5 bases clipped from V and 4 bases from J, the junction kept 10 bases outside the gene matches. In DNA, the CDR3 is TGTGCCAGCAGCCAAGAAGACAGGGCAGGAGAGACCCAGTACTTC. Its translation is CASSQEDRAGETQYF.

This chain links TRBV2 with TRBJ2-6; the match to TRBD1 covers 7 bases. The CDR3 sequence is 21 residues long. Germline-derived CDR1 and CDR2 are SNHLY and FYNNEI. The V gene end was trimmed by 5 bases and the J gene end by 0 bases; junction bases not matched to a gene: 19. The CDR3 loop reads CASSFNRQGEMVTSGANVLTF. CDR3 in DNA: TGTGCCAGCAGTTTCAACCGGCAGGGGGAGATGGTGACCTCTGGGGCCAACGTCCTGACTTTC.

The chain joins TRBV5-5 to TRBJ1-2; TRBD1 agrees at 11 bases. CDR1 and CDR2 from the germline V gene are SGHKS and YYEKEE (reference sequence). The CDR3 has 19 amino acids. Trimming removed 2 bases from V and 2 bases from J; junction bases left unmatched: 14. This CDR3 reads CASSFQLGQGVTRNYGYTF. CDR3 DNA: TGTGCCAGCAGCTTCCAATTGGGACAGGGGGTGACACGGAACTATGGCTACACCTTC.

The chain's CDR3 is CASGGPPGTEAFF. The CDR3 DNA is TGTGCCAGCGGTGGACCGCCGGGCACTGAAGCTTTCTTT. V and J are TRBV6-6 and TRBJ1-1, with D unresolved. Trimming took off 8 bases at V and 4 bases at J, with 14 bases between the two ends. The germline V gene encodes CDR1 MNHNY and CDR2 SVGAGI (reference sequence). This CDR3 is built from 13 residues.